The sequence of this T cell receptor (beta chain) was determined in a study of T cell clonality in common variable immunodeficiency. The CDR3 is 15 amino acids. Per the germline V gene, CDR1 is SGHKS and CDR2 is YYEKEE (reference sequence). Trimming pared 0 bases from V and 4 bases from J, leaving 13 bases between. This clone was recorded at least ten times. The read ends 3 residues early relative to the CDR3; the germline J gene fills the gap. Assay used: immunoSEQ multiplex PCR; TCRdb lists only in-frame clones, some missing. Listed for the sample are 40,000 to 45,000 clones, none seen a single time.

Sequenced sample: peripheral blood mononuclear cells. This chain joins TRBV5-5 and TRBJ1-2; tentative D call: TRBD1 (6 bases). The sequence was collected from a person between 18 and 69 years old in good health. CDR3 residues: CASSLGLTGSYGYTF. The sequenced part of the CDR3 DNA is TGTGCCAGCAGCTTGGGTCTGACAGGCTCCTATGGC.